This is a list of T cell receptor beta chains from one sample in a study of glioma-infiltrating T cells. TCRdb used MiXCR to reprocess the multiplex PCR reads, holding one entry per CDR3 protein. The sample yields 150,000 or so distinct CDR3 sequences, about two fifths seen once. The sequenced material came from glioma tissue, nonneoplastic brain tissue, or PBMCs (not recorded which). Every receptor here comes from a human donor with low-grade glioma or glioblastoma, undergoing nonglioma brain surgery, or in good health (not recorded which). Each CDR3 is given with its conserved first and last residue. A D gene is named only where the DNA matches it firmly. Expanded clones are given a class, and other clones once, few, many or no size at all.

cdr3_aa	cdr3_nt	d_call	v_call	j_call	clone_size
CASSQELLARGSDTQYF	TGTGCCAGCAGCCAAGAGTTACTAGCTCGTGGATCAGATACGCAGTATTTT	-	TRBV4-2	TRBJ2-3	few
CASTLQGLNTEAFF	TGTGCCAGCACCCTACAGGGATTGAACACTGAAGCTTTCTTT	-	TRBV6-2/TRBV6-3	TRBJ1-1	many
CAGSQVYSNQPQHF	TGCGCCGGCAGCCAAGTCTATAGCAATCAGCCCCAGCATTTT	-	TRBV4-3	TRBJ1-5	-
CASSSSIHEQFF	TGTGCCAGCAGTTCCTCGATACATGAGCAGTTCTTC	-	TRBV6-6	TRBJ2-1	few
CASSQGPGPTGELFF	TGCGCCAGCAGCCAAGGACCGGGACCCACCGGGGAGCTGTTTTTT	-	TRBV4-1	TRBJ2-2	-
CASSSDRGRGYTF	TGTGCCAGCAGTTCCGACAGGGGACGAGGCTACACCTTC	TRBD1	TRBV6-1	TRBJ1-2	few
CSVEAPGRKTQYF	TGCAGCGTTGAGGCACCAGGACGGAAGACCCAGTACTTC	-	TRBV29-1	TRBJ2-5	-
CASRGETANYGYTF	TGTGCCAGCAGGGGGGAGACGGCTAACTATGGCTACACCTTC	-	TRBV2	TRBJ1-2	few
CASSEELGTDTQYF	TGTGCCAGCAGCGAAGAACTAGGCACAGATACGCAGTATTTT	-	TRBV7-2	TRBJ2-3	-
CASSPNHGTGSYEQYF	TGTGCCAGCAGTCCTAACCACGGGACAGGGTCCTACGAGCAGTACTTC	TRBD1	TRBV27	TRBJ2-7	-
CASSLEVGGGNNEQFF	TGTGCCAGCAGCTTAGAGGTCGGGGGGGGAAACAATGAGCAGTTCTTC	TRBD2	TRBV7-6	TRBJ2-1	-